The clone carrying this T cell receptor beta chain was found many times. Its cognate antigen is unknown. Researchers tagged individual cDNA molecules with unique molecular identifiers. MiXCR was run by TCRdb on the 5' RACE reads, yielding one entry per CDR3 protein. The repertoire holds 40,000 to 55,000 distinct CDR3 sequences, with around 6.1% as singletons. The source of the sample is a study of early T cells in non-severe SARS-CoV-2 infection. Study summary: Chains were unpaired, as sequencing was done on bulk RNA from unsorted whole blood.

CDR3 length: 16 residues. Trimming pared 3 bases from V and 10 bases from J, leaving 25 bases between. Germline V CDR1 and CDR2: SGHDT, YYEEEE. Overall study results and limits: VDJdb-based matching was biased toward anti-spike CD8 responses and missed private and CD4 specificities.

Sample: whole blood, taken at baseline. The genes are TRBV5-6 and TRBJ1-1, with D possibly matching TRBD1 (6 bases). The clonotype was recovered from an adult who was a healthcare worker with PCR-confirmed SARS-CoV-2 infection or an uninfected control (not recorded which). CDR3 DNA: TGTGCCAGCAGCTCTGCAGGCGCCGGGCCGGGAGGGGGAGCTTTCTTT. This sequence encodes CASSSAGAGPGGGAFF.